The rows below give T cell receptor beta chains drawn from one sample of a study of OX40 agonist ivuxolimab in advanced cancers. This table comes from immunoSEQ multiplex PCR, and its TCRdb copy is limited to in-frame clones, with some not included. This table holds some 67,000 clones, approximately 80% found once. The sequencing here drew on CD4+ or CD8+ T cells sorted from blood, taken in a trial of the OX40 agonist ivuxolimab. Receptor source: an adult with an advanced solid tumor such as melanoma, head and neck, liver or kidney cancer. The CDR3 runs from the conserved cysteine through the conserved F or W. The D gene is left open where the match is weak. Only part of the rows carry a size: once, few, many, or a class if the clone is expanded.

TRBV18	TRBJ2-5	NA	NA	CASSLGVQETQYF	TGTGCCAGCTCACTCGGTGTACAAGAGACCCAGTACTTC
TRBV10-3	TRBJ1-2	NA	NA	CASRQGLGYGYTF	TGTGCCAGCAGGCAGGGGCTGGGCTATGGCTACACCTTC
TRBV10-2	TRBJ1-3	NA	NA	CASSVGGSRSGNTIYF	TGCGCCAGCAGTGTGGGGGGAAGTCGCTCTGGAAACACCATATATTTT
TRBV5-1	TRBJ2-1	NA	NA	CASSLGQSSNEQFF	TGCGCCAGCAGCTTGGGGCAGAGTTCCAATGAGCAGTTCTTC
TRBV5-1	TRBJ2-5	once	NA	CASSLARGDQRAQYF	TGCGCCAGCAGCTTGGCCCGGGGAGATCAAAGGGCCCAGTACTTC
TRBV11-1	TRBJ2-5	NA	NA	CASPLLDQETQYF	TGTGCCAGCCCCCTGCTAGACCAAGAGACCCAGTACTTC
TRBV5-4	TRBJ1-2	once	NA	CASSPRPVNYGYTF	TGTGCCAGCAGCCCTAGGCCCGTCAACTATGGCTACACCTTC
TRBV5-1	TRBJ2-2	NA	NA	CASSSGIGNTGELFF	TGCGCCAGCAGCTCGGGGATTGGAAACACCGGGGAGCTGTTTTTT
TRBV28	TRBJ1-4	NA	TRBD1	CAARMGQGTEKLFF	TGTGCCGCCCGGATGGGACAGGGAACTGAAAAACTGTTTTTT
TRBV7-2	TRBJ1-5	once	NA	CASSFTGLNQPQHF	TGTGCCAGCAGCTTCACAGGACTCAATCAGCCCCAGCATTTT
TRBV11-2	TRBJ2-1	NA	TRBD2	CASSSTSGRFLNEQFF	TGTGCCAGCAGCTCAACTAGCGGGAGGTTCCTAAATGAGCAGTTCTTC
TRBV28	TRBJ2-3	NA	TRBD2	CASSAIFGTSGSSTDTQYF	TGTGCCAGCAGTGCTATATTTGGGACTAGCGGGAGTAGCACAGATACGCAGTATTTT
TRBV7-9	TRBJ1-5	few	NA	CASSLGRQPQHF	TGTGCCAGCAGCTTAGGGCGTCAGCCCCAGCATTTT
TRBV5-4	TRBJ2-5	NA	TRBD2	CASSPGLAGQETQYF	TGTGCCAGCAGCCCGGGACTAGCGGGCCAAGAGACCCAGTACTTC
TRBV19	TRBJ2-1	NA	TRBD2	CASSGLAGYNEQFF	TGTGCCAGTTCGGGACTAGCGGGGTACAATGAGCAGTTCTTC
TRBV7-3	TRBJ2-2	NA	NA	CASSRGRENTGELFF	TGTGCCAGCAGCCGGGGCAGGGAGAACACCGGGGAGCTGTTTTTT
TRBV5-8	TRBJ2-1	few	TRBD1	CASSTGQPLDNEQFF	TGTGCCAGCAGCACGGGACAGCCCCTTGACAATGAGCAGTTCTTC
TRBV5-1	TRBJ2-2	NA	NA	CASTFEVAYSGELFF	TGCGCCAGCACCTTCGAGGTTGCATACAGCGGGGAGCTGTTTTTT
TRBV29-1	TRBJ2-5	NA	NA	CSVDRQGETQYF	TGCAGCGTTGACCGGCAAGGGGAGACCCAGTACTTC
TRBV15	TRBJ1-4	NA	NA	CATSRRGPPGEKLFF	TGTGCCACCAGCAGACGGGGGCCTCCGGGTGAAAAACTGTTTTTT
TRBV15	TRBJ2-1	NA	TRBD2	CATSRSGTSGGSSYNEQFF	TGTGCCACCAGCAGATCCGGGACTAGCGGGGGGAGCTCCTACAATGAGCAGTTCTTC
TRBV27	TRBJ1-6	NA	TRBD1	CASSSGQTIYNSPLHF	TGTGCCAGCAGTTCGGGACAGACTATCTATAATTCACCCCTCCACTTT
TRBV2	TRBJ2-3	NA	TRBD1	CASSGMAGGADTQYF	TGTGCCAGCAGTGGTATGGCAGGGGGAGCAGATACGCAGTATTTT
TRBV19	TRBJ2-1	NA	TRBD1	CASRRDRGINEQFF	TGTGCCAGTAGGCGGGACAGGGGAATCAATGAGCAGTTCTTC
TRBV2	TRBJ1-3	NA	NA	CASSDPGTNSGNTIYF	TGTGCCAGCAGTGATCCCGGGACAAACTCTGGAAACACCATATATTTT